These 18 T cell receptor beta chains were all obtained from the same sample, sequenced in a study of blood T cell repertoires in COVID-19. The table came from immunoSEQ multiplex PCR; TCRdb's copy has only in-frame clones and leaves some out. Altogether fewer than 250,000 clones are present, roughly 80% being singletons, with the ten largest covering 9.5% to 15%. Sequencing was carried out using peripheral blood. The receptors come from a woman between 45 and 65 years old with acute or convalescent COVID-19.

This rearrangement joins TRBV18 to TRBJ2-6; 8 bases agree with TRBD1. The CDR3 totals 17 residues. From germline, CDR1 is KGHSH and CDR2 LQKENI. Trimming took 10 bases from V and 0 from J; bases not matched to a gene: 11. The CDR3 sequence: CATFAGQEYSGANVLTF. In DNA, the CDR3 is TGTGCCACCTTCGCGGGACAGGAATACTCTGGGGCCAACGTCCTGACTTTC.

The chain has TRBV6-5 and TRBJ2-7; 9 bases are a match to TRBD1. The length of the CDR3 is 14 residues. CDR1 is MNHEY and CDR2 is SVGAGI in the germline V gene. V was pared by 5 bases and J by 4 bases, with 6 bases of the junction left unmatched. The CDR3 loop is CASSPGQGNYEQYF. The CDR3 DNA sequence: TGTGCCAGCAGTCCCGGACAGGGGAATTACGAGCAGTACTTC.

The CDR3 loop reads CASGFHQGGSYNEQFF. CDR3 sequence (DNA): TGTGCTAGTGGTTTCCACCAGGGGGGCTCTTACAATGAGCAGTTCTTC. The chain couples TRBV12-5 to TRBJ2-1; the D gene is possibly TRBD1 (7 bases). V lost 3 bases to trimming and J lost 4 bases, with 16 bases between them. Germline CDR1 LGHNT, CDR2 FRNRAP. This CDR3 has 16 amino acids.

The rearrangement links TRBV10-3 to TRBJ1-4, with 7 bases matching TRBD1. The trim removed 5 bases at V and 5 bases at J, leaving 5 bases unmatched. The CDR3 loop spans 14 amino acids. Per the germline V gene, CDR1 is ENHRY and CDR2 is SYGVKD. The CDR3 loop reads CAISSGGSNEKLFF. CDR3 coding DNA: TGTGCCATCAGTTCAGGGGGATCGAATGAAAAACTGTTTTTT.

The gene calls are TRBV29-1 and TRBJ1-2; D unclear. Germline V CDR1 and CDR2: SQVTM, ANQGSEA. V dropped 3 bases and J dropped 8 bases, with 4 bases sitting between them. CDR3 size: 9 residues. CDR3 coding DNA: TGCAGCGTTGAGAGCGGCTACACCTTC. Translation gives CSVESGYTF.

CDR3: CASSVGQISYEQYF. Written as DNA, the CDR3 is TGTGCCAGTAGTGTGGGACAGATTTCCTACGAGCAGTACTTC. This chain uses TRBV19 with TRBJ2-7, with 7 bases lining up with TRBD1. The junction had 5 bases not matched to a gene; V was cut back by 5 bases and J by 1 base. This CDR3 has 14 residues. CDR1 LNHDA and CDR2 SQIVND come from the germline V gene (reference sequence).

The chain links TRBV5-5 to TRBJ1-3; 8 positions match TRBD1. Germline CDR1 is SGHKS and CDR2 is YYEKEE (reference sequence). V lost 5 bases and J lost 13; bases outside the gene matches: 17. The CDR3 is 15 amino acids. CDR3 amino acids: CASSAGTGFFPAIYF. In DNA, the CDR3 is TGTGCCAGCAGTGCCGGGACAGGCTTCTTTCCCGCGATATATTTT.

This chain links TRBV5-5 with TRBJ1-2, with 7 positions matching TRBD1. CDR3 length: 15 amino acids. With V trimmed by 3 bases and J by 1 base, 6 bases remained unmatched. Germline V gene sequence: CDR1 SGHKS, CDR2 YYEKEE (reference sequence). CDR3 in amino acids: CASSWGTASNYGYTF. CDR3 DNA: TGTGCCAGCAGCTGGGGGACAGCAAGTAACTATGGCTACACCTTC. The whole variable domain, filled in from reference TRBV5-5 and TRBJ1-2, reads DAGVTQSPTHLIKTRGQQVTLRCSPISGHKSVSWYQQVLGQGPQFIFQYYEKEERGRGNFPDRFSARQFPNYSSELNVNALLLGDSALYLCASSWGTASNYGYTFGSGTRLTVV.

V and J are TRBV7-9 and TRBJ1-2, with no clear D. The CDR3 is made up of 15 amino acids. Germline V lookup: CDR1 SEHNR, CDR2 FQNEAQ (reference sequence). V was trimmed by 2 bases and J by 6 bases, leaving 16 bases between them. The CDR3 region is CASSLRQAFTDGYTF. The CDR3 nucleotides read TGTGCCAGCAGCTTAAGGCAGGCCTTTACCGATGGCTACACCTTC.

This clone was seen repeatedly, ten times or more. V is TRBV19 and J is TRBJ1-5; D unclear. There are 14 residues in the CDR3. Trimming cost V 1 base and J 10 bases, with 14 bases left between them. Germline V lookup: CDR1 LNHDA, CDR2 SQIVND (reference sequence). CDR3 coding DNA: TGTGCCAGTAGTATAGGGGAGTCAGGACTACCCCAGCATTTT. Translation: CASSIGESGLPQHF.

This sequence joins TRBV10-1 and TRBJ2-7; TRBD1 is a possible D gene (6 bases). Deletions cut 2 bases from V and 3 bases from J, with 11 bases between. This CDR3 spans 14 amino acids. Germline V gives CDR1 WNHNN, CDR2 SYGVQD (reference sequence). The CDR3 loop reads CASSENRAYYEQYF. The CDR3, as DNA: TGCGCCAGCAGTGAGAACAGGGCCTACTACGAGCAGTACTTC.

The rearrangement joins TRBV15 to TRBJ2-1; D possibly corresponds to TRBD2 (6 bases). In germline, CDR1 is LNHNV, CDR2 YYDKDF (reference sequence). V dropped 10 bases and J dropped 1 base, with 11 bases sitting between them. CDR3 size: 13 residues. CDR3 in DNA: TGTGCCATCGGGACTGATTCCTACAATGAGCAGTTCTTC. This codes for CAIGTDSYNEQFF. Variable domain in full (rest from reference TRBV15 and TRBJ2-1): DAMVIQNPRYQVTQFGKPVTLSCSQTLNHNVMYWYQQKSSQAPKLLFHYYDKDFNNEADTPDNFQSRRPNTSFCFLDIRSPGLGDTAMYLCAIGTDSYNEQFFGPGTRLTVL.

The chain is built from TRBV6-5 and TRBJ2-3, with D possibly matching TRBD1 (6 bases). The CDR3 extends over 15 amino acids. The ends were cut back, 7 bases at V and 0 bases at J, with 14 bases in the middle. Germline V gene data show CDR1 as MNHEY and CDR2 as SVGAGI. The CDR3 sequence: CASKVTGRSTDTQYF. In DNA form, the CDR3 reads TGTGCCAGCAAGGTTACAGGGCGTAGCACAGATACGCAGTATTTT.

J is TRBJ2-3 and V is TRBV5-4; TRBD2 might be the D (6 bases). The CDR3 runs 17 residues. From germline, CDR1 is SGHNT and CDR2 YYREEE (reference sequence). With 4 bases removed from V and 4 bases from J, the gap between germline ends came to 22 bases. The CDR3 nucleotides read TGTGCCAGCAGCACATACCGGCGACGGGGGTATGCAGATACGCAGTATTTT. It specifies CASSTYRRRGYADTQYF.

The V call is TRBV19, the J call TRBJ2-5; 9 bases agree with TRBD1. The CDR3 contains 15 residues. The trim removed 6 bases at V and 1 base at J, leaving 6 bases unmatched. Germline V gives CDR1 LNHDA, CDR2 SQIVND (reference sequence). Here the CDR3 reads CASSVWTGVQETQYF. The CDR3 DNA reads TGTGCCAGTAGCGTATGGACAGGGGTCCAAGAGACCCAGTACTTC.

For the CDR3, the DNA is TGTGCCAGCAGTTGGCTAGCGGCCCCCTGGGAGCAGTACTTC. This sequence encodes CASSWLAAPWEQYF. The V and J genes are TRBV6-2 or TRBV6-3 and TRBJ2-7; 7 bases are shared with TRBD2. V lost 4 bases, J lost 7 bases, and 10 bases stayed unmatched. Germline V gives CDR1 MNHEY, CDR2 SVGEGT. The CDR3 has 14 amino acids.

V is TRBV5-4 and J is TRBJ2-5, with 11 bases fitting TRBD2. The CDR3 length is 16 residues. CDR1 is SGHNT and CDR2 is YYREEE in the germline V gene (reference sequence). Losses at the gene ends were 4 bases for V and 1 base for J; bases not matched to a gene: 6. For the CDR3, the DNA is TGTGCCAGCAGCCGCACTACTAGCGGGGGCCAAGAGACCCAGTACTTC. Translation: CASSRTTSGGQETQYF.

This chain uses TRBV7-9 with TRBJ2-1; TRBD2 matches at 11 bases. The CDR3 has 19 amino acids. Germline V lookup: CDR1 SEHNR, CDR2 FQNEAQ (reference sequence). The V and J ends lost 3 bases and 4 bases, in that order; junction bases with no gene match: 14. CDR3 region: CASSFPEKTSGTAYNEQFF. The CDR3 nucleotides are TGTGCCAGCAGCTTCCCCGAGAAGACTAGCGGGACCGCTTACAATGAGCAGTTCTTC.